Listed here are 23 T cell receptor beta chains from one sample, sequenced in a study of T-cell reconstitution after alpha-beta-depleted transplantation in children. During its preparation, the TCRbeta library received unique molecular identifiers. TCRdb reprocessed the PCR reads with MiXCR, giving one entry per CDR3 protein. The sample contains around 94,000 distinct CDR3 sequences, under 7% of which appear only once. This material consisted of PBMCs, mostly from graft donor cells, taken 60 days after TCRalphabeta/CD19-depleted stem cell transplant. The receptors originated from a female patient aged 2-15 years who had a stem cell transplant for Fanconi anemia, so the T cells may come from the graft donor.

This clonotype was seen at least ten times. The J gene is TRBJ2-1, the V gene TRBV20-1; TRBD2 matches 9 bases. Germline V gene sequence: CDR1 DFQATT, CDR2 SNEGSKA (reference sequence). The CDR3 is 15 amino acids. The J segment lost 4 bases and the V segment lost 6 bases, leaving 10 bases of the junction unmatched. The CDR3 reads CSAPVSGRDYNEQFF. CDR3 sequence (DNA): TGCAGTGCCCCCGTTAGCGGGAGAGATTACAATGAGCAGTTCTTC.

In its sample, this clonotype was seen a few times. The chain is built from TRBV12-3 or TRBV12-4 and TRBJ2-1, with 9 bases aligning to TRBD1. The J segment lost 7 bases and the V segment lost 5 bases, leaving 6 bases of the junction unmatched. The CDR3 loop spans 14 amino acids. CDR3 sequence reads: CASSEQGAGNEQFF. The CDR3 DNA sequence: TGTGCCAGCAGTGAACAGGGGGCCGGGAATGAGCAGTTCTTC.

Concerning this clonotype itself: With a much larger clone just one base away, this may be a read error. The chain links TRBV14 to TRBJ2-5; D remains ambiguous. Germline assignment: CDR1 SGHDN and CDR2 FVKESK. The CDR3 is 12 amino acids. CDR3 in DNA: TGTGTCAGCAGCCAAGACACATACGCCCAGTACTTC. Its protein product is CVSSQDTYAQYF.

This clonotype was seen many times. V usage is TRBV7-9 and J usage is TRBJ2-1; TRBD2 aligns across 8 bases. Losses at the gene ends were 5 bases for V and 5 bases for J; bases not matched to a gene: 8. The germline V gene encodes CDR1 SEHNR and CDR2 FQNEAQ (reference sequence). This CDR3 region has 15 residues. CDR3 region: CASSVAGGTNNEQFF. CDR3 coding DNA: TGTGCCAGCAGCGTGGCGGGGGGAACCAACAATGAGCAGTTCTTC.

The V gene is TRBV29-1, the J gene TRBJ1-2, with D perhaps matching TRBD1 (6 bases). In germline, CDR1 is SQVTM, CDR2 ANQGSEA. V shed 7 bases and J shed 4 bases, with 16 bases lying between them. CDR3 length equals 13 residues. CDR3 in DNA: TGCAGCGCGGGCCAGGGGTTTTCCTATGGCTACACCTTC. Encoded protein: CSAGQGFSYGYTF.

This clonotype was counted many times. The CDR3 DNA sequence: TGTGCCAGCAGTGAGTCTGGGACAGGGAAGCAGTACTTC. Translated, it gives CASSESGTGKQYF. The chain joins TRBV25-1 to TRBJ2-7, with 9 bases identical to TRBD1. There are 13 residues in the CDR3. Germline V gives CDR1 MGHDK, CDR2 SYGVNS. The V gene end was trimmed by 3 bases and the J gene end by 8 bases; junction bases not matched to a gene: 5.

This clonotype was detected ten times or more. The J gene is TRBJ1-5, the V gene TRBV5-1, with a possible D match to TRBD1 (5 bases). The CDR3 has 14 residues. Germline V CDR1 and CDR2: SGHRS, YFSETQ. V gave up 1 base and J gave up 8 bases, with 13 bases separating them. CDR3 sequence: CASSLWGRGEPQHF. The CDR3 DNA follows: TGCGCCAGCAGCTTGTGGGGGAGAGGGGAGCCCCAGCATTTT.

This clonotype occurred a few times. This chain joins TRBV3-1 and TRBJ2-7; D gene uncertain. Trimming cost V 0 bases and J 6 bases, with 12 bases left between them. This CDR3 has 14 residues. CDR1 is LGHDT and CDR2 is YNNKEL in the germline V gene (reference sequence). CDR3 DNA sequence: TGTGCCAGCAGCCAAGAACCATCCTCCCCCGAGCAGTACTTC. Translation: CASSQEPSSPEQYF.

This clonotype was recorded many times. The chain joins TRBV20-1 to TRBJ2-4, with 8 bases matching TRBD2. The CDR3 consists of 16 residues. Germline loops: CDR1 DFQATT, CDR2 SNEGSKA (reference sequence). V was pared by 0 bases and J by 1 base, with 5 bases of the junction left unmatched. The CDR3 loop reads CSARDMTSAAKNIQYF. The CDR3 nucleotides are TGCAGTGCTAGAGATATGACTAGCGCGGCCAAAAACATTCAGTACTTC.

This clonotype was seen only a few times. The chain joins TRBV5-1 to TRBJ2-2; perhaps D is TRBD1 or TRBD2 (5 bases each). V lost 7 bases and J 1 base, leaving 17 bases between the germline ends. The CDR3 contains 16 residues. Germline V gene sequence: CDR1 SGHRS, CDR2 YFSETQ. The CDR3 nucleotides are TGCGCCAGCTCTGCTTCCGGGACCCGGAACACCGGGGAGCTGTTTTTT. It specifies CASSASGTRNTGELFF.

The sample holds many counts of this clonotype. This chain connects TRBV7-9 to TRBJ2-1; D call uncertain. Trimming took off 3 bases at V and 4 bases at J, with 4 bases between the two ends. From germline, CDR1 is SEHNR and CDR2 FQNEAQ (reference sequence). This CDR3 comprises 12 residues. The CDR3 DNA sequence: TGTGCCAGCAGCTTGTCTTACAATGAGCAGTTCTTC. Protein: CASSLSYNEQFF.

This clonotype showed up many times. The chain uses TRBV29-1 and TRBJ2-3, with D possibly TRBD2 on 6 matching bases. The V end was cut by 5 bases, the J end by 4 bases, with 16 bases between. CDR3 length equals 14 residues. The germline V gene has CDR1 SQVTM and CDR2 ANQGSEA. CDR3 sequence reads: CSVLGKRAPDTQYF. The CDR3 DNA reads TGCAGCGTTCTGGGGAAGCGGGCGCCAGATACGCAGTATTTT.

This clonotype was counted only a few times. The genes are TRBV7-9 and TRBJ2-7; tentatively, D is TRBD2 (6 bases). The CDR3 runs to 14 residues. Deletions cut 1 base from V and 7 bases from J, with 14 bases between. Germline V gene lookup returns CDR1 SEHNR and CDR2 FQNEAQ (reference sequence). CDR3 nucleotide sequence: TGTGCCAGCAGCTTAGTAGCTAGCGCGGAGGAGCAGTACTTC. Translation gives CASSLVASAEEQYF.

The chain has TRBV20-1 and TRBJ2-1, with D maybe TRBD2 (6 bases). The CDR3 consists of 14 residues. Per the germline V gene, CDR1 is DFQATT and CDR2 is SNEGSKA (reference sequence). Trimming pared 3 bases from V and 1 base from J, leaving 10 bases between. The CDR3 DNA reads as TGCAGTGCTAGCGGGAGACTTTCCTACAATGAGCAGTTCTTC. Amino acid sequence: CSASGRLSYNEQFF.

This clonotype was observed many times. The CDR3 region is CASSFFSSGSHEQFF. Here the CDR3 DNA reads TGTGCCAGCAGCTTTTTTTCTAGCGGGAGCCATGAGCAGTTCTTC. This chain uses TRBV11-1 with TRBJ2-1, with TRBD2 matching 10 bases. V gave up 3 bases and J gave up 8 bases; unmatched junction bases: 7. The CDR3 runs 15 residues. Looked up from germline, CDR1 is SGHAT and CDR2 is FQDESV (reference sequence). The full variable domain, its missing parts supplied by reference TRBV11-1 and TRBJ2-1, is EAEVAQSPRYKITEKSQAVAFWCDPISGHATLYWYRQILGQGPELLVQFQDESVVDDSQLPKDRFSAERLKGVDSTLKIQPAELGDSAMYLCASSFFSSGSHEQFFGPGTRLTVL.

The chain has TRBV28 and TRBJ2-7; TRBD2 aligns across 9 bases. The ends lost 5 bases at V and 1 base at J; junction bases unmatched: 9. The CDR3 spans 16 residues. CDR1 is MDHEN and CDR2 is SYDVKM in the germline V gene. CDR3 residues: CASSPAGGDGSYEQYF. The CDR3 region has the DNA TGTGCCAGCAGTCCAGCGGGGGGTGACGGGTCCTACGAGCAGTACTTC.

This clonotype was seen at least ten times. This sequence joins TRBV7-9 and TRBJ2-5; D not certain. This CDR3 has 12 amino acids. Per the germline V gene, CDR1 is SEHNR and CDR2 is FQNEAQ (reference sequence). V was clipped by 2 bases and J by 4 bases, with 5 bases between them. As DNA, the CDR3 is TGTGCCAGCAGCTTAATTTCAGAGACCCAGTACTTC. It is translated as CASSLISETQYF.

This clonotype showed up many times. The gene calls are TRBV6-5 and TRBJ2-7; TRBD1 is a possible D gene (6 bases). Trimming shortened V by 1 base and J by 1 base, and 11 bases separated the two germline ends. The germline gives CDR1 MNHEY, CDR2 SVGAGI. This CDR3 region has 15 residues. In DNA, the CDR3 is TGTGCCAGCAGTTACTTCAGACAGGAATCCTACGAGCAGTACTTC. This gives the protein CASSYFRQESYEQYF.

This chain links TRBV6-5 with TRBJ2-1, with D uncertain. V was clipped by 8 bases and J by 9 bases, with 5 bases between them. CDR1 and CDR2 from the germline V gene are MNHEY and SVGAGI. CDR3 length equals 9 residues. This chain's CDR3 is CASLPEQFF. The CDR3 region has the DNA TGTGCCAGCCTCCCTGAGCAGTTCTTC.

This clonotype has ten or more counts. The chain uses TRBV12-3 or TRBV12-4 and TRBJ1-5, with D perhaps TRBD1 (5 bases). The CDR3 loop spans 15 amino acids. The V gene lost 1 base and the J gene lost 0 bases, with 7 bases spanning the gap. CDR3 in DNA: TGTGCCAGCAGTTTAGGACAGAATAGCAATCAGCCCCAGCATTTT. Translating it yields CASSLGQNSNQPQHF.

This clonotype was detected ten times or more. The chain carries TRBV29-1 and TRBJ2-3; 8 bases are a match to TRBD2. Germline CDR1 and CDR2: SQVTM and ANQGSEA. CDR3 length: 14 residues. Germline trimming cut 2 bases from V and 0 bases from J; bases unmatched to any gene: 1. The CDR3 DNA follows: TGCAGCGTTGAACTAGCGGGTAGCACAGATACGCAGTATTTT. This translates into CSVELAGSTDTQYF.

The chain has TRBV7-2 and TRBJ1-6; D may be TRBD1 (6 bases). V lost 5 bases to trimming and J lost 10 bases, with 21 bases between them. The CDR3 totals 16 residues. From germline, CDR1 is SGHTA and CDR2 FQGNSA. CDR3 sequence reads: CASSIYRGRGLSPLHF. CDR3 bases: TGTGCCAGCAGCATTTACCGCGGCAGGGGATTATCACCCCTCCACTTT.

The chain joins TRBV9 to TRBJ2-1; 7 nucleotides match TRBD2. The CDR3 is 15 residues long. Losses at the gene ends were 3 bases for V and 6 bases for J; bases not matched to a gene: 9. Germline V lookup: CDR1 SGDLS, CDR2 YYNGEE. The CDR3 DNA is TGTGCCAGCAGCGCCCCGGGACTACCCTTCAATGAGCAGTTCTTC. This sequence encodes CASSAPGLPFNEQFF.